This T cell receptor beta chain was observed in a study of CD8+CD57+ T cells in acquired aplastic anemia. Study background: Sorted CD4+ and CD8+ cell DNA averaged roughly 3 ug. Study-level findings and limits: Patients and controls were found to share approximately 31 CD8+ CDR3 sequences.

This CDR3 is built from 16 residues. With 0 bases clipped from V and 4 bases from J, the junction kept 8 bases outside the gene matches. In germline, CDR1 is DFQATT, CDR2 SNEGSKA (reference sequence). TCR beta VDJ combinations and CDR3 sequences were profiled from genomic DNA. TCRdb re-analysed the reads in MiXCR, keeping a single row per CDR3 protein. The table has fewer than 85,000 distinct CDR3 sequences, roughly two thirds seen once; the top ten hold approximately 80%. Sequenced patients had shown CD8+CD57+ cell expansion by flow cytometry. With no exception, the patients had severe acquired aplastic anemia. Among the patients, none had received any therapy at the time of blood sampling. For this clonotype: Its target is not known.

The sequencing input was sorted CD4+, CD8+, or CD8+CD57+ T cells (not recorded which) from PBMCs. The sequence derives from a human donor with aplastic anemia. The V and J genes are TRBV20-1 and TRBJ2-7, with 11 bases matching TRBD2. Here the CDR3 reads CSARDRLAGHLYEQYF. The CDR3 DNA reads TGCAGTGCTAGAGATCGACTAGCGGGACACTTATACGAGCAGTACTTC.